This T cell receptor beta chain derives from a study of T cell changes during pregnancy in multiple sclerosis. The junction had 4 bases not matched to a gene; V was cut back by 3 bases and J by 2 bases. The germline V gene has CDR1 SGDLS and CDR2 YYNGEE. This CDR3 contains 15 residues. Only in-frame clones appear in the TCRdb table, and some are missing; sequencing was by immunoSEQ multiplex PCR. Of roughly 90,000 clones in the sample, 90% to 95% were seen once. The TCR was taken from a female donor with multiple sclerosis, enrolled in a pregnancy study. This chain joins TRBV9 and TRBJ2-2; 7 bases align to TRBD1. Source: peripheral blood, taken in the first trimester of pregnancy. Written as DNA, the CDR3 is TGTGCCAGCAGCGAACGACAGGGTAACACCGGGGAGCTGTTTTTT. Its protein is CASSERQGNTGELFF.